This T cell receptor beta chain stems from a study of T and B cells in COVID-19 patients. Across the study: The recovered patients had mostly mild to moderate COVID-19 with outpatient management. Comorbidities linked to unfavorable COVID-19 outcome were present in about 90% of the 20 active-infection patients. General study findings and limits: Active COVID-19 showed highly clonal TRB repertoires; recovery showed diversity and richness above healthy donors. Patients with COVID-19 reportedly showed strongly skewed T cell receptor beta variable and joining gene usage.

Multiplex PCR with BIOMED2 TRB-A/B primer pools amplified TRB rearrangements. TCRdb itself ran the multiplex PCR reads through MiXCR, one entry per CDR3 protein. Here the sample spans 3,700 or so distinct CDR3 sequences, about 29% being singletons. The CDR3 extends over 14 amino acids. Germline trimming cut 0 bases from V and 8 bases from J; bases unmatched to any gene: 4. Each TRB amplification used about 250-550 ng of genomic DNA from blood. About this clonotype itself: The target antigen is unknown.

This sequence joins TRBV12-3 or TRBV12-4 and TRBJ1-1, with 9 bases lining up with TRBD1. The source material was blood. The receptor's source is a human donor with active COVID-19. The donor label of this sample is uncertain. The CDR3 is CASSLAGTGKEAFF. CDR3 coding DNA: TGTGCCAGCAGTTTAGCGGGGACAGGGAAAGAAGCTTTCTTT.